This is a list of T cell receptor beta chains from one sample in a study of blood T cell repertoires in COVID-19. TCRdb's copy holds only in-frame clones and misses some; the assay was immunoSEQ multiplex PCR. In the table there are under 250,000 clones, around 88% of which are singletons. Sequenced: peripheral blood. These receptors were obtained from a man between 40 and 49 years old with active or convalescent COVID-19. The CDR3 runs from the conserved cysteine through the conserved F or W. The listing skips clone size in some rows; elsewhere it reads once, few, many or a size class.

v_call clone_size cdr3_aa
TRBV7-2 - CASSFLGQVNTEAFF
TRBV6-6 - CASRRSTMEPQHF
TRBV7-3 - CASSPTSSYNEQFF
TRBV18 - CASSPPGNYEQYF
TRBV9 - CASSVEGNRSQETQYF
TRBV12-3/TRBV12-4 few CASSLGRWQPQHF
TRBV30 - CAWSAGQGYTEAFF
TRBV30 - CAGQRGAATEAFF
TRBV7-8 once CASSRGLVELETGELFF
TRBV21-1 - CASSKVRRAISYNEQFF
TRBV10-3 - CATTRDSFGYTF
TRBV2 - CASRSWGTENSPLHF
TRBV5-4 - CASSLAGFNTEAFF
TRBV6-5 - CASSSAKAAQETQYF
TRBV9 - CASSVGGVADVSGYTF
TRBV27 - CASSTLRTGGKRANYGYTF
TRBV30 once CAWSVLRTGRTGELFF
TRBV5-1 - CASSLIGLTGGKYGYTF
TRBV19 few CASSIGTAYEQYF
TRBV9 - CASSVGPGTGVGEKLFF
TRBV3-1/TRBV3-2 - CASSQTSGGPTYEQYF
TRBV5-1 once CASSRSGEVGELFF
TRBV19 once CASSTKIAGSYNEQFF
TRBV5-1 - CASSFSPSGSSSYEQYF